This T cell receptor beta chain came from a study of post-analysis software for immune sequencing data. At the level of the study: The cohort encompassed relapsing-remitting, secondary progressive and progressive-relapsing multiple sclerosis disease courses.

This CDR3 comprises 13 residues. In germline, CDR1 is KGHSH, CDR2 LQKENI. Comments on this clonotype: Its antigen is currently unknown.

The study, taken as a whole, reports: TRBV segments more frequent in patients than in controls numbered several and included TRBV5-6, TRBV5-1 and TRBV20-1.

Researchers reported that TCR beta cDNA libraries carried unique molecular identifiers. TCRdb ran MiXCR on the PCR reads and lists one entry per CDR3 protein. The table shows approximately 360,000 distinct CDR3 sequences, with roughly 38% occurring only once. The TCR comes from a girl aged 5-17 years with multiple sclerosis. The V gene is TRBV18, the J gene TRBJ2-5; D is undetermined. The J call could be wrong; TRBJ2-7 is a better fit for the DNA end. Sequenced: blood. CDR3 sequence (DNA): TGTGCCAGCTCACCAAACCAGGCAGACGAGCAGTACTTC. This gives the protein CASSPNQADEQYF.